The sequence of this T cell receptor beta chain was determined in a study of blood T cell repertoires in COVID-19. Per the germline V gene, CDR1 is SEHNR and CDR2 is FQNEAQ (reference sequence). Between the trimmed V and J ends, which lost 4 bases and 3 bases, there was a span of 15 bases. The CDR3 spans 15 residues. Measured with immunoSEQ multiplex PCR; TCRdb has only the in-frame clones, and not every one. The sample shows 130,000 to 150,000 clones, approximately 89% of them seen only once. V and J are TRBV7-9 and TRBJ1-1, with a weak D call TRBD1 (5 bases). Material: peripheral blood. The clonotype was recovered from a human donor in a cohort sampled during active COVID-19. The CDR3 loop reads CASSSDQGTDTEAFF. The CDR3 coding sequence is TGTGCCAGCAGCTCGGATCAGGGCACGGACACTGAAGCTTTCTTT.